There are a few counts of the clone carrying this TCR beta chain. Antigen specificity is unknown. This specimen comes from a study of regulatory T cells in long-lasting Graves disease. For the study at large: Persistence in Graves' disease denoted antithyroid drug use beyond 5 years alongside positive TSH receptor antibodies.

Construction of TCR beta libraries relied on iRepertoire HTBI primers and on Arm-PCR targeting CDR3 regions. One entry per CDR3 protein, called by TCRdb with MiXCR from the multiplex PCR reads. The sample has about 470,000 distinct CDR3 sequences; roughly a fifth are singletons. The V and J ends lost 9 bases and 4 bases respectively, with 10 bases between them. CDR3 length: 13 residues. CDR1 and CDR2 (germline): LNHDA, SQIVND (reference sequence). This sample's time point: persistent/refractory GD, antithyroid drugs over 5 years with positive TRAb. PBMC-derived RNA was used for the TCR library. Study-wide results and caveats: New patients shared roughly 980 public clonotypes, fewer than the 2,500 to 3,500 shared by persistent patients. Segments TRBV28, TRBJ1-2 and TRBJ2-5 showed preferential usage in persistent disease.

Specimen: peripheral blood mononuclear cells (PBMCs), collected when the disease was refractory, from a patient treated with antithyroid drugs. This chain uses TRBV19 with TRBJ1-6; D might be TRBD1 (6 bases). The clonotype was recovered from a female donor with Graves disease. The CDR3: CASRDTYNSPLHF. CDR3 coding DNA: TGTGCCAGCCGGGACACTTATAATTCACCCCTCCACTTT.